The next 10 T cell receptor beta chains were all read from a single sample in a study of Graves' ophthalmopathy and Graves' hyperthyroidism. Amplified material comprised TCR beta CDR3 regions derived from RNA transcripts. Following a first-round RT-PCR that used HTBI primers, a second-round multiplex PCR was carried out. MiXCR, applied by TCRdb to the multiplex PCR reads, yields one record per CDR3 protein. This table holds hundreds of thousands of distinct CDR3 sequences, roughly two fifths found once. The sample was peripheral blood. These receptors were collected from an adult man with Graves' ophthalmopathy.

This clonotype occurred a few times. This rearrangement joins TRBV5-6 to TRBJ2-2; no reliable D call. Germline values: CDR1 SGHDT, CDR2 YYEEEE. The CDR3 contains 14 residues. Trimming cost V 0 bases and J 5 bases, with 8 bases left between them. Here the CDR3 reads CASSLGDITGELFF. In DNA, the CDR3 is TGTGCCAGCAGCTTGGGAGACATAACCGGGGAGCTGTTTTTT. Supplemented by reference TRBV5-6 and TRBJ2-2, the full variable domain reads DAGVTQSPTHLIKTRGQQVTLRCSPKSGHDTVSWYQQALGQGPQFIFQYYEEEERQRGNFPDRFSGHQFPNYSSELNVNALLLGDSALYLCASSLGDITGELFFGEGSRLTVL.

V and J are TRBV2 and TRBJ1-1, with TRBD1 as a possible D gene (6 bases). This CDR3 comprises 14 residues. Germline V gene data show CDR1 as SNHLY and CDR2 as FYNNEI. Trimming took off 6 bases at V and 11 bases at J, with 22 bases between the two ends. The CDR3 region has the DNA TGTGCCAGCAGGGGAGGAGAGGGGGGAATTGACGCTTTCTTT. Protein product: CASRGGEGGIDAFF.

The chain is built from TRBV3-1 and TRBJ2-5; D call uncertain. This CDR3 contains 15 residues. Trimming took off 4 bases at V and 5 bases at J, with 17 bases between the two ends. Germline CDR1 reads LGHDT; CDR2 reads YNNKEL (reference sequence). The DNA of the CDR3 is TGTGCCAGCAGCCTCAGTATGGGAAATGCTGAGACCCAGTACTTC. It encodes CASSLSMGNAETQYF.

The chain couples TRBV10-2 to TRBJ2-5, with 11 bases fitting TRBD1. The CDR3 sequence is 14 residues long. Trimming took 8 bases from V and 4 from J; bases not matched to a gene: 6. Germline loops: CDR1 WSHSY, CDR2 SAAADI. CDR3 nucleotide sequence: TGCGCCAGCTCCGGGACAGGGGGAGGAGAGACCCAGTACTTC. It yields the protein CASSGTGGGETQYF.

This chain uses TRBV7-6 with TRBJ2-6, with 9 bases aligning to TRBD1. The CDR3 is 18 residues long. Germline CDR1 reads SGHVS; CDR2 reads FNYEAQ. V trimming: 6 bases; J trimming: 3 bases; junction bases outside the gene matches: 12. In DNA, the CDR3 is TGTGCCAGCAGAGTTACAGGGGGCGCTCAGTATGGGGCCAACGTCCTGACTTTC. Translated, it gives CASRVTGGAQYGANVLTF.

This clonotype was observed at least ten times. The chain couples TRBV7-8 to TRBJ2-2; tentative D call: TRBD2 (6 bases). Trimming left V 6 bases short and J 2 bases short, with 7 bases between. Germline V gives CDR1 SGHVS, CDR2 FQNEAQ. The CDR3 covers 13 residues. CDR3 sequence reads: CASREGNTGELFF. CDR3 nucleotide sequence: TGTGCCAGCAGGGAGGGTAACACCGGGGAGCTGTTTTTT.

Points on this clonotype: This sequence may be a read error, since a much larger clone differs from it by one base. The V call is TRBV24-1, the J call TRBJ2-7, with D maybe TRBD1 (5 bases). The CDR3 has 13 residues. Germline values: CDR1 KGHDR, CDR2 SFDVKD. V dropped 2 bases and J dropped 5 bases, with 9 bases sitting between them. CDR3: CATSDWTRNEQYF. CDR3 DNA: TGTGCCACCAGTGATTGGACAAGGAACGAGCAGTACTTC.

This sequence joins TRBV19 and TRBJ2-7; 7 bases map to TRBD1. The CDR3 totals 12 residues. Germline V gene sequence: CDR1 LNHDA, CDR2 SQIVND (reference sequence). V was pared by 5 bases and J by 6 bases, with 4 bases of the junction left unmatched. CDR3 residues: CASSPRQGEQYF. The CDR3 nucleotides are TGTGCCAGTAGTCCGCGACAGGGCGAGCAGTACTTC.

Notes on this clonotype: This may come from a read error, since a much larger clone is one base off. The conserved final phenylalanine or tryptophan is absent from the CDR3, which likely points to a read error. V is TRBV10-3 and J is TRBJ1-1, with no clear D. The CDR3 covers 13 residues. CDR1 and CDR2 (germline): ENHRY, SYGVKD. V lost 10 bases to trimming and J lost 0 bases, with 12 bases between them. The DNA for the CDR3 is TGTGCCAGCAGGTCCAGCCTGAACACTGAAGCTTTCCTT. It codes for CASRSSLNTEAFL.

This chain links TRBV29-1 with TRBJ2-5; D gene ambiguous. Deletions cut 3 bases from V and 3 bases from J, with 11 bases between. This CDR3 spans 13 amino acids. The germline V gene encodes CDR1 SQVTM and CDR2 ANQGSEA. CDR3 nucleotide sequence: TGCAGCGTTGAGGGCAGAATGAAAGAGACCCAGTACTTC. It yields the protein CSVEGRMKETQYF.